This T cell receptor (beta chain) was documented in a study of T-cell reconstitution after alpha-beta-depleted transplantation in children. In its sample, this clonotype was seen many times. The CDR3 runs 12 residues. The germline gives CDR1 MDHEN, CDR2 SYDVKM. Trimming took off 3 bases at V and 6 bases at J, with 9 bases between the two ends. A library of TCRbeta sequences, prepared with unique molecular identifiers, was generated. TCRdb fed the PCR reads into MiXCR, producing one record per CDR3 protein. The table has approximately 590,000 distinct CDR3 sequences, over 9.5% seen once. The gene calls are TRBV28 and TRBJ2-7; D call uncertain. The clonotype originates from a human donor who donated a stem cell graft to a child with acute myeloid leukemia. This specimen consisted of PBMCs from the stem cell graft donor, obtained from the stem cell graft. CDR3 amino acids: CASSFSALEQYF. For the CDR3, the DNA is TGTGCCAGCAGTTTTTCTGCTCTCGAGCAGTACTTC.